This T cell receptor (beta chain) was captured by sequencing in a study of PD-L1 blockade in urothelial cancer. Overall study context: Samples of blood were analyzed 3 weeks (second dose) and 6 weeks after treatment start. T cell content in blood samples showed a median of about 140,000.

The protocol was immunoSEQ multiplex PCR, while the TCRdb copy is restricted to in-frame clones and leaves out a portion. The sample shows 50,000 or so clones, around 85% of them seen only once. Unmatched junction bases numbered 6, after V lost 3 bases and J lost 7 bases. This CDR3 contains 14 residues. Looked up from germline, CDR1 is SQVTM and CDR2 is ANQGSEA. The sample's time point: peripheral blood 6 weeks after treatment start. Each patient's cancer was a locally advanced or metastatic urothelial carcinoma. Study outcomes and limitations: Clonality of blood TCR below the median before treatment predicted better survival.

With regard to this clone: The antigen is not known.

The chain uses TRBV29-1 and TRBJ1-1; TRBD1 aligns across 12 bases. This sample comprised PBMCs, obtained around atezolizumab (anti-PD-L1) treatment. The receptor was isolated from a man aged 50-59 years with urothelial cancer. The CDR3 DNA reads TGCAGCGTTGACCCCGGGACAGGGGGCTTTGAAGCTTTCTTT. Its translation is CSVDPGTGGFEAFF.